This T cell receptor (beta chain) emerged from a study of cytomegalovirus exposure and HLA in healthy donors. Findings and caveats of the study: One variant, a missense change in DCLRE1C, was linked in a later analysis to TCR beta V- and J-gene trimming.

The PCR employed 60 Vbeta primers together with 13 Jbeta primers. Measured with immunoSEQ multiplex PCR; TCRdb has only the in-frame clones, and not every one. The sample shows 95,000 to 100,000 clones, 65% to 85% of them seen only once. V was trimmed by 2 bases and J by 8 bases, leaving 10 bases between them. The CDR3 has 13 residues. The germline V gene encodes CDR1 SEHNR and CDR2 FQNEAQ (reference sequence). In this sample, this clone turned up a few times. Its target is not known. Sample: PBMCs. The chain is built from TRBV7-9 and TRBJ2-1; D is unclear. This TCR came from a woman aged 40 to 49 in good health and CMV-seronegative. DNA of the CDR3: TGTGCCAGCAGCTTATACCCAGGCGATGAGCAGTTCTTC. This encodes CASSLYPGDEQFF. The entire variable domain, with the rest obtained from reference TRBV7-9 and TRBJ2-1, is as follows: DTGVSQNPRHKITKRGQNVTFRCDPISEHNRLYWYRQTLGQGPEFLTYFQNEAQLEKSRLLSDRFSAERPKGSFSTLEIQRTEQGDSAMYLCASSLYPGDEQFFGPGTRLTVL.